This T cell receptor beta chain was captured in a study of beta chain features in type 1 diabetes listed by TCRdb under 2018. Looking at the study overall: Patients and healthy donors did not differ in mean age, gender distribution, total cell number or subset yield. A total of around 110,000,000 sorted cells were examined across all samples, and a strong correlation was observed between cell number per subset and RNA yield. In the study, recently diagnosed type 1 diabetes patients and matched healthy donors were compared on the TCRB repertoires of their sorted circulating CD4+ T cell subsets. Regulatory and stem cell-like memory subsets were obtained from only 8 patients and about eight healthy donors, while naive and central memory subsets were obtained from all 30 or so donors. Points the paper makes about the study in general: Fewer insertions and more nucleotide deletions at VDJ recombination sites were observed in patients with type 1 diabetes, implying thymic rearrangement abnormalities. Only small numbers of individuals were included in the HLA sub-analyses, which left unresolved whether HLA type had any influence on TCRB rearrangement. The naive, central memory and regulatory TCRB repertoires appeared to resemble one another more closely among patients than among healthy donors. Sequencing cDNA rather than genomic DNA could over-represent highly expressing activated cells, although activation and CD3 levels did not differ between groups. PCR might favor shorter templates, but patient and control samples were amplified and corrected together, so any skew would affect both groups equally. In all four CD4+ subsets, TCRB CDR3 length was moderately but significantly shorter in type 1 diabetes patients.

From each donor, a single peripheral blood sample of approximately 110 mL on average was drawn into heparinised tubes. Using a panel that included CD45RO, CCR7, CD25, CD127, CD95 and CD27, naive, central memory, regulatory and stem cell-like memory CD4+ T cells were sorted on a BD FACSAria II. Every sorted population had a purity above 95%. PBMCs were isolated right away by Lymphoprep density gradient centrifugation and were stained directly, without culture. So that batch effects would be minimized, each experiment stained and sorted samples in pairs, pairing one healthy donor with one patient. Counted from cysteine to phenylalanine, this CDR3 has 15 amino acids. Here the CDR3 DNA is all that survives: 45 bases in frame from base 1. Cut back by 4 bases and 5 bases, the V and J ends lie 15 bases apart. The germline V gene provides CDR1 SGHRS and CDR2 YFSETQ. The High Capacity cDNA Reverse Transcription Kit was used to reverse transcribe all of the isolated RNA, meaning that expressed TCRB transcripts were what got sequenced. Deep immunoSEQ sequencing was applied to naive, central memory and regulatory T cell samples, giving an average of roughly 3.5 million total reads per sample. Sorted cells were lysed in RLT buffer, and RNA was extracted using DNase-treated RNeasy Micro or Mini kits according to cell number. Each cell subset was processed on its own to prevent cross-contamination, while patient and healthy donor samples were processed together. TCRB sequences were amplified from cDNA with the immunoSEQ multiplex PCR, producing 87-bp fragments spanning the CDR3 region. Sequencing of the amplicons was done on the Illumina HiSeq platform. From the authors' description of their analysis: Synthetic template baselines were used to correct PCR bias computationally, reads within Hamming distance 2 were collapsed, and singletons that could not be merged were discarded. Reads were aligned against IMGT to assign V, D and J genes, CDR3 length and insertions or deletions at six rearrangement sites. Within each subset, clonotype counts were normalized to sorted cell number, after which true diversity and Gini coefficients were computed with the tcR R package. The overlap coefficient, calculated on TCRB nucleotide sequences, was used to quantify repertoire sharing. Not all clones reach the TCRdb copy of this immuneACCESS table, which keeps in-frame sequences only. Checked studies attribute under half of the gap to unresolved V genes and leave the rest unexplained. That table is the source of V, J and clone size, and D and trimming were worked out from the DNA. Counted in this sample were around 320,000 clones; approximately 15% of them appeared once. In total, the top ten clones hold over 5% of the sample.

The table lists this clone with a few counts. Its antigen has not been determined. Base qualities are not provided; no much larger clone lies one nucleotide away. The clonotype comes from a man aged 25 to 45 in good health. The source material was central memory CD4+ T cells from blood. Here the chain combines TRBV5-1 and TRBJ1-4; a tentative D call is TRBD1 (6 bases match). The CDR3 protein: CASSQGGAPNEKLFF. The sequenced DNA: TGCGCCAGCAGCCAAGGGGGGGCGCCGAATGAAAAACTGTTTTTT.